A selection of T cell receptor beta chains follows, all from one sample in a study of control samples from healthy donors and cancer patients. TCRdb's copy holds only in-frame clones and misses some; the assay was immunoSEQ multiplex PCR. The sample holds 96,000 or so clones, just over 90% seen once. The sample consisted of blood. These receptors were obtained from a man aged 18 to 30 in good health. Both conserved end residues are part of each CDR3. A D gene is named only where the DNA matches it firmly. Clone size is stated in some rows and not others, as once, few, many or a class when expanded.

.,TRBV6-2/TRBV6-3,TRBJ2-1,.,TGTGCCAGCAGTTACCATCCCAATGAGCAGTTCTTC,CASSYHPNEQFF
TRBD2,TRBV6-5,TRBJ2-3,.,TGTGCCAGCAGTTACACTAGCGGGGGGGCAGATACGCAGTATTTT,CASSYTSGGADTQYF
.,TRBV7-9,TRBJ1-1,.,TGTGCCAGCAGCTTTCTTTTATCGACAGAGGCGAACACTGAAGCTTTCTTT,CASSFLLSTEANTEAFF
.,TRBV3-1/TRBV3-2,TRBJ1-4,.,TGTGCCAGCAGCCCCCTTGATGAAATCGCAAAACTGTTTTTT,CASSPLDEIAKLFF
.,TRBV27,TRBJ1-2,.,TGTGCCAGCAGTTTATCGGGTCGGGGGGTCGGCTACACCTTC,CASSLSGRGVGYTF
TRBD1,TRBV6-5,TRBJ2-1,.,TGTGCCAGCAGGGGGACAGGATCGTATGAGCAGTTCTTC,CASRGTGSYEQFF
.,TRBV15,TRBJ2-7,.,TGTGCCACCAGCAGAAAGACAGGGGAGGGAGAGCAGTACTTC,CATSRKTGEGEQYF
.,TRBV29-1,TRBJ1-4,few,TGCAGCGCTAAAGATGAAAAACTGTTTTTT,CSAKDEKLFF
TRBD2,TRBV10-3,TRBJ2-5,once,TGTGCCATCAGTGACCTCTGGACTAGCGCTCAAGAGACCCAGTACTTC,CAISDLWTSAQETQYF
.,TRBV30,TRBJ1-2,few,TGTGCCTGGAGTCCGGACAGCTATGGCTACACCTTC,CAWSPDSYGYTF
.,TRBV7-2,TRBJ2-7,.,TGTGCCAGCAGCTTAGTGGTGCCCTCCTACGAGCAGTACTTC,CASSLVVPSYEQYF
TRBD1,TRBV27,TRBJ2-1,.,TGTGCCAGCAGTTTATTGGGGACAGGGTTTCCCAATGAGCAGTTCTTC,CASSLLGTGFPNEQFF
TRBD2,TRBV19,TRBJ2-1,.,TGTGCCAGTAGTCGGCGGGGGGACTCCTACAATGAGCAGTTCTTC,CASSRRGDSYNEQFF
.,TRBV11-1,TRBJ2-1,.,TGTGCCAGCAGCTTCGCAGGGGTAAACAATGAGCAGTTCTTC,CASSFAGVNNEQFF
TRBD1,TRBV30,TRBJ1-1,.,TGTGCCTGGAGTGACGGCAGGGGGCGTTTGAACACTGAAGCTTTCTTT,CAWSDGRGRLNTEAFF
TRBD1,TRBV3-1/TRBV3-2,TRBJ1-2,.,TGTGCCAGCAGCCTCGCGACAGGGCCGGTGGGCTACACCTTC,CASSLATGPVGYTF
.,TRBV2,TRBJ2-5,.,TGTGCCAGCAATTCGGACCGGGGGCAAGAGACCCAGTACTTC,CASNSDRGQETQYF
.,TRBV6-5,TRBJ2-3,.,TGTGCCACACGGGACCTGGGCAGCGATACGCAGTATTTT,CATRDLGSDTQYF
TRBD2,TRBV7-2,TRBJ2-1,.,TGTGCCAGCAGCCCCGCCGGAGAGCGGGGGGGTTTGCAGTTCTTC,CASSPAGERGGLQFF
.,TRBV3-1/TRBV3-2,TRBJ1-1,few,TGTGCCAGCAGCCAAAGGGGCATGAACACTGAAGCTTTCTTT,CASSQRGMNTEAFF
TRBD1,TRBV5-5,TRBJ1-4,.,TGTGCCAGCAGCGTCGCTCCCGAGGGACAGACACCAACTAATGAAAAACTGTTTTTT,CASSVAPEGQTPTNEKLFF
TRBD1,TRBV5-1,TRBJ1-4,.,TGCGCCAGCAGCTTTACCGGGACAGGGGGTCGCGGTAATGAAAAACTGTTTTTT,CASSFTGTGGRGNEKLFF
.,TRBV9,TRBJ2-1,.,TGTGCCAGCAGCGTAGACGGTTACAATGAGCAGTTCTTC,CASSVDGYNEQFF
.,TRBV30,TRBJ1-3,.,TGTGCCTGGAGTGTACCGGAGCGGGGAGCTGGAAACACCATATATTTT,CAWSVPERGAGNTIYF
TRBD2,TRBV4-2,TRBJ2-3,.,TGTGCCAGCAGCCAAGAAACTAGCGGGAACACAGATACGCAGTATTTT,CASSQETSGNTDTQYF
.,TRBV13,TRBJ1-2,.,TGTGCCAGCAGCCCCACGGAACCGGGTTCCTCGACCTCTTTCTATGGCTACACCTTC,CASSPTEPGSSTSFYGYTF
.,TRBV7-6,TRBJ1-1,.,TGTGCCAGCAGCTTAGTTCCTTTAGGGGCAAGGAACACTGAAGCTTTCTTT,CASSLVPLGARNTEAFF
TRBD2,TRBV25-1,TRBJ2-1,.,TGTGCCAGCAGTGAGAGCGGGGGGGCAAGTGAGCAGTTCTTC,CASSESGGASEQFF
TRBD1,TRBV27,TRBJ1-1,.,TGTGCCAGCAGTTTAAAGTATCAGGGGGGGGTAGCTGAAGCTTTCTTT,CASSLKYQGGVAEAFF
.,TRBV14,TRBJ2-7,.,TGTGCCAGCAGTCCCGGGACGGTCTCCTACGAGCAGTACTTC,CASSPGTVSYEQYF
.,TRBV12-3/TRBV12-4,TRBJ1-2,.,TGTGCCAGCAGTAAAAGGACAGACTATGGCTACACCTTC,CASSKRTDYGYTF
TRBD1,TRBV7-2,TRBJ1-2,.,TGTGCCAGCAGCTTCCGGGACAGACCTAACTATGGCTACACCTTC,CASSFRDRPNYGYTF
TRBD2,TRBV10-3,TRBJ2-3,.,TGTGCCATCAGTCCAAAGAAGGCGGGAGGCCCCACAGATACGCAGTATTTT,CAISPKKAGGPTDTQYF
.,TRBV7-8,TRBJ2-3,once,TGTGCCAGCAACTTCGTGGTAGGGCCCGAGGATACGCAGTATTTT,CASNFVVGPEDTQYF
.,TRBV27,TRBJ1-1,.,TGTGCCAGCAGTTTACAACCGCCAATCCTCAGGGACACTGAAGCTTTCTTT,CASSLQPPILRDTEAFF
TRBD1,TRBV2,TRBJ1-1,.,TGTGCCAGCAGGGAACTGGACAGGACCACTGAAGCTTTCTTT,CASRELDRTTEAFF
.,TRBV27,TRBJ1-1,.,TGTGCCAGCAGGGGGAACACTGAAGCTTTCTTT,CASRGNTEAFF
.,TRBV7-9,TRBJ2-7,.,TGTGCCAGCAGCTTGTCTTCCGCCCAGAACTACGAGCAGTACTTC,CASSLSSAQNYEQYF
.,TRBV9,TRBJ1-6,.,TGTGCCAGCAGCGGAGGCTTCTTTGATTCACCCCTCCACTTT,CASSGGFFDSPLHF
TRBD1,TRBV5-5,TRBJ1-2,.,TGTGCCAGCAGCTTGAGGGGGCGAATGAGTTTTGATGGCTACACCTTC,CASSLRGRMSFDGYTF
.,TRBV7-5,TRBJ2-1,once,TGTGTCAGAAGCTTAGTTGCGTTACTAGCACCCACTTCCGGAACCAATGAGCAGTTCTTC,CVRSLVALLAPTSGTNEQFF